A single sample is the source of the 22 T cell receptor beta chains below, sequenced in a study of T cells after yellow fever vaccination. TCRdb reanalysed the 5' RACE reads using MiXCR and keeps one entry per CDR3 protein. Found here are about 63,000 distinct CDR3 sequences, 6.5% to 8% of them singletons; the top ten hold 35% to 40%. The sequences come from CD8+ T cells sorted from PBMCs, collected 15 days after the yellow fever booster vaccination. Receptors originate from a man aged 25-40 years who received the YFV17D yellow fever vaccine.

The table lists this clonotype with many counts. V and J are TRBV20-1 and TRBJ2-7, with 7 bases identical to TRBD1. Trimming cost V 4 bases and J 5 bases; bases outside gene matches: 5. This CDR3 contains 12 residues. CDR1 and CDR2 from the germline V gene are DFQATT and SNEGSKA (reference sequence). CDR3 region: CSATPTGNEQYF. In DNA form, the CDR3 reads TGCAGTGCTACACCGACAGGGAACGAGCAGTACTTC.

This clonotype came up many times. This sequence joins TRBV6-1 and TRBJ2-3; possible D gene TRBD2, 6 bases. The CDR3 consists of 14 residues. Germline lookup yields CDR1 MNHNS and CDR2 SASEGT. Between the trimmed V and J ends, which lost 8 bases and 8 bases, there was a span of 20 bases. CDR3 residues: CASLKSGADGTQYF. Written as DNA, the CDR3 is TGTGCCAGCCTAAAATCGGGAGCTGACGGTACGCAGTATTTT.

This clonotype appeared many times. This chain links TRBV7-9 with TRBJ2-5; 11 bases align to TRBD2. V shed 5 bases, J shed 4 bases, and the junction held 6 bases outside the gene matches. This CDR3 is built from 15 residues. The V gene's germline CDR1 is SEHNR and CDR2 FQNEAQ (reference sequence). The CDR3 sequence is CASSDGLAGSETQYF. CDR3 nucleotides: TGTGCCAGCAGCGATGGACTAGCGGGTTCAGAGACCCAGTACTTC.

This clonotype has ten or more counts. The chain joins TRBV12-3 or TRBV12-4 to TRBJ2-1; D is uncertain. V lost 6 bases, J lost 9 bases, and 9 bases lay in between. The CDR3 consists of 11 residues. Here the CDR3 DNA reads TGTGCCAGCAGGGACGCGGTTGAGCAGTTCTTC. Its protein is CASRDAVEQFF.

V gene TRBV30 combines with J gene TRBJ1-1, with D unclear. Trimming shortened V by 5 bases and J by 1 base, and 8 bases separated the two germline ends. The CDR3 length is 12 residues. CDR1 and CDR2 from the germline V gene are GTSNPN and SVGIG (reference sequence). The CDR3 spells CAWYMRNTEAFF. CDR3 DNA: TGTGCCTGGTACATGAGGAACACTGAAGCTTTCTTT.

This clonotype was seen at least ten times. The rearrangement uses TRBV20-1 and TRBJ2-1; 9 bases are a match to TRBD1. V lost 4 bases, J lost 1 base, and 2 bases stayed unmatched. Per germline, CDR1 DFQATT and CDR2 SNEGSKA (reference sequence). The CDR3 length is 14 residues. CDR3 amino acids: CSATTGGSYNEQFF. The CDR3 bases are TGCAGTGCTACGACAGGGGGGTCCTACAATGAGCAGTTCTTC.

There are many counts of this clonotype. V gene TRBV28 combines with J gene TRBJ2-5; 9 bases fit TRBD1. Per germline, CDR1 MDHEN and CDR2 SYDVKM. This CDR3 contains 17 residues. V was clipped by 4 bases and J by 2 bases; unmatched bases: 11. CDR3 sequence reads: CASSYGLRTGEQETQYF. CDR3 bases: TGTGCCAGCAGTTATGGGTTGAGGACAGGGGAGCAAGAGACCCAGTACTTC.

The chain uses TRBV20-1 and TRBJ1-3, with 9 bases aligning to TRBD1. The CDR3 runs 16 residues. Germline CDR1 DFQATT, CDR2 SNEGSKA (reference sequence). Trimming cost V 1 base and J 5 bases; bases outside gene matches: 9. The CDR3 is CSARAPDRGGRNTIYF. CDR3 DNA: TGCAGTGCTAGAGCTCCGGACAGGGGAGGAAGAAACACCATATATTTT.

There are many counts of this clonotype. The J gene is TRBJ2-7, the V gene TRBV29-1, with D perhaps matching TRBD2 (6 bases). Trimming stripped 3 bases from V and 5 bases from J, with 20 bases between. CDR3 length equals 15 residues. Germline assignment: CDR1 SQVTM and CDR2 ANQGSEA. The CDR3 region is CSVDLLAEPGNEQYF. The CDR3, as DNA: TGCAGCGTTGACCTGTTAGCGGAACCGGGCAACGAGCAGTACTTC.

This clonotype showed up many times. The chain joins TRBV7-6 to TRBJ2-3, with TRBD2 as a possible D gene (6 bases). CDR3 length: 15 amino acids. Looked up from germline, CDR1 is SGHVS and CDR2 is FNYEAQ. V lost 0 bases and J 4 bases, leaving 11 bases between the germline ends. In DNA, the CDR3 is TGTGCCAGCAGCTTAGCGGAGCGGGTGTCAGATACGCAGTATTTT. Protein sequence: CASSLAERVSDTQYF.

This clonotype was counted ten times or more. This chain links TRBV29-1 with TRBJ2-7; 11 nucleotides line up with TRBD2. The germline CDR1 and CDR2 sequences are SQVTM and ANQGSEA. The CDR3 sequence is 14 residues long. V shed 2 bases and J 3 bases; nucleotides not matched to a gene: 3. This chain's CDR3 is CSVEILAGVYEQYF. DNA for the CDR3: TGCAGCGTTGAAATACTAGCGGGAGTCTACGAGCAGTACTTC.

The chain joins TRBV7-2 to TRBJ2-1; tentatively, D is TRBD1 (6 bases). Germline values: CDR1 SGHTA, CDR2 FQGNSA. The CDR3 length is 16 residues. The germline V and J ends were trimmed by 5 bases and 4 bases, with 18 bases remaining between them. The CDR3 protein is CASSTGTGWGYNEQFF. The CDR3 coding sequence is TGTGCCAGCAGCACAGGGACGGGCTGGGGGTACAATGAGCAGTTCTTC.

By share, this clonotype counts as medium-sized. V is TRBV2 and J is TRBJ2-7; no firm D call. The CDR3 length is 17 residues. The germline V and J ends were trimmed by 3 bases and 2 bases, with 20 bases remaining between them. The V gene's germline CDR1 is SNHLY and CDR2 FYNNEI. Here the CDR3 DNA reads TGTGCCAGCAGTGAGTTCGCCAGTCCCCAAACCCCCTACGAGCAGTACTTC. The encoded protein is CASSEFASPQTPYEQYF.

This clonotype appeared many times. The rearrangement links TRBV10-3 to TRBJ1-5; D gene ambiguous. The CDR3 runs 12 residues. Germline CDR1 and CDR2: ENHRY and SYGVKD. V dropped 3 bases and J dropped 7 bases, with 7 bases sitting between them. The CDR3 region is CAISDDDQPQHF. For the CDR3, the DNA is TGTGCCATCAGTGACGACGACCAGCCCCAGCATTTT.

This clonotype showed up many times. CDR3 DNA sequence: TGTGCCAGCAGTCGGGGGGTTCTTGAAGCTTTCTTT. This translates into CASSRGVLEAFF. The V gene is TRBV25-1, the J gene TRBJ1-1, with TRBD1 as a possible D gene (5 bases). Germline V gene lookup returns CDR1 MGHDK and CDR2 SYGVNS. The CDR3 runs 12 residues. Between the trimmed V and J ends, which lost 5 bases and 7 bases, there was a span of 11 bases.

This clonotype was counted at least ten times. The rearrangement joins TRBV7-6 to TRBJ2-5; tentatively, D is TRBD2 (5 bases). Germline CDR1 SGHVS, CDR2 FNYEAQ. CDR3 size: 16 residues. V shed 7 bases and J shed 5 bases, with 23 bases lying between them. The CDR3 DNA is TGTGCCAGCACCAAGTATCTCGGCGAGGGATCGGAGACCCAGTACTTC. It specifies CASTKYLGEGSETQYF.

In this sample, this clonotype turned up many times. The V gene is TRBV4-3, the J gene TRBJ2-1; the D gene could be TRBD1 or TRBD2 (7 bases each). The V gene's germline CDR1 is LGHNA and CDR2 YSLEER. Trimming removed 4 bases at V and 7 bases at J, with 20 bases between. The CDR3 is 16 residues long. Here the CDR3 reads CASSPRPQGGYNEQFF. In DNA form, the CDR3 reads TGCGCCAGCAGCCCCCGCCCCCAGGGGGGGTATAATGAGCAGTTCTTC.

This clonotype was detected many times. The genes are TRBV9 and TRBJ2-1; tentatively, D is TRBD2 (7 bases). The CDR3 is made up of 16 amino acids. CDR1 and CDR2 (germline): SGDLS, YYNGEE. Trimming removed 3 bases from V and 8 bases from J, with 21 bases in between. As DNA, the CDR3 is TGTGCCAGCAGCGGATGGGACAACCTGGGGGGGGATGAGCAGTTCTTC. Translated: CASSGWDNLGGDEQFF.

This clonotype occurred a few times. The chain joins TRBV5-1 to TRBJ2-7; D possibly corresponds to TRBD1 (5 bases). V was pared by 5 bases and J by 2 bases, with 11 bases between. Germline V gives CDR1 SGHRS, CDR2 YFSETQ. The CDR3 consists of 13 residues. The CDR3 DNA sequence: TGCGCCAGCAGTAAGGGGCGAGCCTACGAGCAGTACTTC. Protein product: CASSKGRAYEQYF.

This clonotype has ten or more counts. An end of the junction does not agree with germline; a read error may underlie this. The chain combines TRBV4-2 with TRBJ2-7, with 13 bases identical to TRBD2. Germline V gene data show CDR1 as LGHNA and CDR2 as YNFKEQ. The CDR3 has 14 amino acids. The CDR3 sequence is CASSQIGTSGIQSF. CDR3 coding DNA: TGTGCCAGCAGCCAGATTGGGACTAGCGGGATACAGTCCTTC.

This clonotype came up many times. This chain connects TRBV19 to TRBJ2-5; no firm D call. This CDR3 has 13 residues. Trimming took 3 bases from V and 2 from J, leaving 7 bases between them. Per germline, CDR1 LNHDA and CDR2 SQIVND (reference sequence). The DNA for the CDR3 is TGTGCCAGTAGTATCCCGGAACAAGAGACCCAGTACTTC. It is translated as CASSIPEQETQYF.

This clonotype was observed many times. The chain combines TRBV7-9 with TRBJ2-1; D unclear. Between the trimmed V and J ends, which lost 1 base and 8 bases, there was a span of 6 bases. Looked up from germline, CDR1 is SEHNR and CDR2 is FQNEAQ (reference sequence). CDR3 length equals 12 residues. Here the CDR3 DNA reads TGTGCCAGCAGCTTAGGGGCCTATGAGCAGTTCTTC. The encoded protein is CASSLGAYEQFF.